This entry features one T cell receptor beta chain sequence. Its specificity is unknown. This entry is derived from a study of beta chain features in type 1 diabetes. Expressed TCRB transcripts got sequenced, as all isolated RNA was reverse transcribed. Sequencing was performed with immunoSEQ multiplex PCR; in TCRdb, only in-frame clones are kept and a portion is missing. The profile shows 150,000 to 180,000 clones, over 9% of them singletons. Findings and caveats of the study: Within each of all four CD4+ subsets, Type 1 diabetes patients had TCRB CDR3s that were moderately but significantly shorter. There were fewer insertions and more deletions at the VDJ junctions of type 1 diabetes patients. cDNA sequencing could over-represent cells with high TCR expression.

It was one heparinised blood draw, averaging around 120 mL, that each donor gave. The germline V gene encodes CDR1 KGHSH and CDR2 LQKENI. Trimming took off 2 bases at V and 2 bases at J, with 7 bases between the two ends. There are 13 residues in the CDR3. Material: central memory CD4+ T cells from blood. The chain joins TRBV18 to TRBJ2-7; D gene unclear. The receptor was isolated from a man aged 25-40 years with type 1 diabetes. Written as DNA, the CDR3 is TGTGCCAGCTCACCAGAGATAACCTACGAGCAGTACTTC. As protein: CASSPEITYEQYF.